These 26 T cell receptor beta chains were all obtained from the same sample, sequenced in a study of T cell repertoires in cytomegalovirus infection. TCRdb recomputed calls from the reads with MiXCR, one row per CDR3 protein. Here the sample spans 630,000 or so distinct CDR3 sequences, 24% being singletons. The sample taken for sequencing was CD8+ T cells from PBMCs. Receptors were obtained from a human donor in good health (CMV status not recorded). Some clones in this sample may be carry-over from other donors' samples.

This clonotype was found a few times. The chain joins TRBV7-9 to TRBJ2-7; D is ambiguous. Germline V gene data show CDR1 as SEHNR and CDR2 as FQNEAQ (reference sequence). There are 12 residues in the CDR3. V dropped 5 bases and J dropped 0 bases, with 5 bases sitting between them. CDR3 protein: CASSRISYEQYF. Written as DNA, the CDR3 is TGTGCCAGCAGCAGGATCTCCTACGAGCAGTACTTC.

The CDR3 is CASSIKGTGQTEAFF. CDR3 DNA sequence: TGTGCCAGTAGTATTAAGGGGACAGGGCAAACTGAAGCTTTCTTT. The V call is TRBV19, the J call TRBJ1-1; 9 nucleotides match TRBD1. V was pared by 3 bases and J by 5 bases, with 7 bases of the junction left unmatched. CDR1 and CDR2 from the germline V gene are LNHDA and SQIVND (reference sequence). The CDR3 has 15 amino acids.

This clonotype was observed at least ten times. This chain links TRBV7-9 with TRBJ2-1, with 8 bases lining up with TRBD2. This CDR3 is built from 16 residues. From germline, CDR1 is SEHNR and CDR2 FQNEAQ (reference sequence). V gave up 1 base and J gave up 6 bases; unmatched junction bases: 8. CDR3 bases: TGTGCCAGCAGCTTAGACGCGGGGGGTCCCGCCAATGAGCAGTTCTTC. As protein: CASSLDAGGPANEQFF.

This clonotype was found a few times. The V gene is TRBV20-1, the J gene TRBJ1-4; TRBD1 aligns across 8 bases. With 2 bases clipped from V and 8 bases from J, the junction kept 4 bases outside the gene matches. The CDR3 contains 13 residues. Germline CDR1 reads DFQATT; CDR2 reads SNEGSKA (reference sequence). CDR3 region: CSARPYRGEKLFF. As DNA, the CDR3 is TGCAGTGCTAGACCTTACAGGGGGGAAAAACTGTTTTTT.

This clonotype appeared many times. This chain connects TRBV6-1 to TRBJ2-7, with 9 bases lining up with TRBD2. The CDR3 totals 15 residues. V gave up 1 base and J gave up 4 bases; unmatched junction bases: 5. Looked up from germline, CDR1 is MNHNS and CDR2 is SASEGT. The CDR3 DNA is TGTGCCAGCAGTGAAGAATCGGGACTAGCTTACGAGCAGTACTTC. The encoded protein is CASSEESGLAYEQYF.

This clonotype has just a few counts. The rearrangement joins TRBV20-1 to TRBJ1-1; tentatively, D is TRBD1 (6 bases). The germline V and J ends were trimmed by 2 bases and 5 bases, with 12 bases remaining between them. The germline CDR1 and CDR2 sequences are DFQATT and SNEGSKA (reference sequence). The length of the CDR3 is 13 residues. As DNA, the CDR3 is TGCAGTGCTAGACCTGGGGGGCGGACTGAAGCTTTCTTT. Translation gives CSARPGGRTEAFF.

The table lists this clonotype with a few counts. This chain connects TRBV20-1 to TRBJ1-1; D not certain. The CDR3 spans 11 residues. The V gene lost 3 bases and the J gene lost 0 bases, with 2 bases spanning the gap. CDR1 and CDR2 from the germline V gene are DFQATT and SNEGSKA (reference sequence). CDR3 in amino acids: CSASMNTEAFF. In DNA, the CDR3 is TGCAGTGCTAGTATGAACACTGAAGCTTTCTTT.

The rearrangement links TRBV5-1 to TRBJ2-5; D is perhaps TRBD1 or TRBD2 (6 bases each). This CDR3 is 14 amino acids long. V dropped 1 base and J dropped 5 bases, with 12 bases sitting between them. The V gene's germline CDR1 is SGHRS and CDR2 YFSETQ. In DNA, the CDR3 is TGCGCCAGCAGCTTGAGGGGGGCCTGGGAGACCCAGTACTTC. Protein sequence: CASSLRGAWETQYF.

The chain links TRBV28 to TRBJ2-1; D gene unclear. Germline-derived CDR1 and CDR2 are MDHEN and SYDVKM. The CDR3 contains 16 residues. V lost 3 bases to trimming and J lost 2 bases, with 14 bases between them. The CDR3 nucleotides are TGTGCCAGCAGTTTCGGACCGAATGGACCCTACAATGAGCAGTTCTTC. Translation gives CASSFGPNGPYNEQFF.

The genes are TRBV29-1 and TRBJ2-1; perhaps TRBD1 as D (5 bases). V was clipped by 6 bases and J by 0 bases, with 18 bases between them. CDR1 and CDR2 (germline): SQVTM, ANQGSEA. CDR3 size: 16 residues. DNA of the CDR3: TGCAGCGTGCCCCCTGACGGCGACAGCTCCTACAATGAGCAGTTCTTC. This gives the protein CSVPPDGDSSYNEQFF.

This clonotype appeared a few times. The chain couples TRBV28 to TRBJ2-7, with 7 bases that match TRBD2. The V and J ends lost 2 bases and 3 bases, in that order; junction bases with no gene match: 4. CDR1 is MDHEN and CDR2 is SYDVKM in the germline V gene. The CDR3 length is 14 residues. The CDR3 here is CASSLDSSGYEQYV. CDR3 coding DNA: TGTGCCAGCAGTTTAGATTCTAGCGGCTACGAGCAGTACGTC.

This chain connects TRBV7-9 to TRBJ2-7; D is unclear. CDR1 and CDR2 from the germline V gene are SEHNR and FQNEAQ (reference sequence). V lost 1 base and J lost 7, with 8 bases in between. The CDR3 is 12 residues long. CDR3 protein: CASSLGSTEQYF. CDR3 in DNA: TGTGCCAGCAGCTTAGGGTCTACGGAGCAGTACTTC.

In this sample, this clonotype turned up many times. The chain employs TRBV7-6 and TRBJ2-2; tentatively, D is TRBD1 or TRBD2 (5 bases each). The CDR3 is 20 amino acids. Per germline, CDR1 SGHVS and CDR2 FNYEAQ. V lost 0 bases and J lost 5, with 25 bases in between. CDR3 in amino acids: CASSLAVGGLSLIGTGELFF. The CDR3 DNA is TGTGCCAGCAGCTTAGCGGTTGGGGGTCTCAGCCTAATTGGTACCGGGGAGCTGTTTTTT.

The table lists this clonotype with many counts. DNA of the CDR3: TGTGCCAGTAGTATCCGCACAGGGAACTCCTACGAGCAGTACTTC. Translating it yields CASSIRTGNSYEQYF. This chain links TRBV19 with TRBJ2-7; tentatively, D is TRBD1 (6 bases). V was trimmed by 3 bases and J by 0 bases, leaving 12 bases between them. From germline, CDR1 is LNHDA and CDR2 SQIVND (reference sequence). This CDR3 spans 15 amino acids.

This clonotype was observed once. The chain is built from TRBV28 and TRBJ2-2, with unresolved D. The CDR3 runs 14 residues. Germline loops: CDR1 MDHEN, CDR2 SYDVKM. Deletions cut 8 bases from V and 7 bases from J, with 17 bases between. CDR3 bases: TGTGCCAGCGACCCTGGGGTAGGATTCGGGGAGCTGTTTTTT. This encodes CASDPGVGFGELFF.

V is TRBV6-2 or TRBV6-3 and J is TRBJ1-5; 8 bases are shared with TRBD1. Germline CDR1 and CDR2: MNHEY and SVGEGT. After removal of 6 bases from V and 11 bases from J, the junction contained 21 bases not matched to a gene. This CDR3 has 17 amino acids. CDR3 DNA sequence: TGTGCCAGCAGCCTTTCCCCCGGGACAGGAAAGCTTGGGGCCCAGCATTTT. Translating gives CASSLSPGTGKLGAQHF.

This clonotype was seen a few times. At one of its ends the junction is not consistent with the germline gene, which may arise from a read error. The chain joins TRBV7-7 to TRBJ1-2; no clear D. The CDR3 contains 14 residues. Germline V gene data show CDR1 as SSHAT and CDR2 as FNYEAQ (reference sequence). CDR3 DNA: TGTGCTAGCAGCCTAACCCTCAGAGGAAGTGGCTACACCTTC. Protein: CASSLTLRGSGYTF.

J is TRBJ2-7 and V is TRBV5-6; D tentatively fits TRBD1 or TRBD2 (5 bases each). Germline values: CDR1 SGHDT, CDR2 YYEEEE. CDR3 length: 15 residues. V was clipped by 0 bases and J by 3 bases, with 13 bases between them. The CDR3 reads CASSLGGSRVYEQYV. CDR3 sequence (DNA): TGTGCCAGCAGCTTGGGGGGGAGCCGTGTCTACGAGCAGTACGTC.

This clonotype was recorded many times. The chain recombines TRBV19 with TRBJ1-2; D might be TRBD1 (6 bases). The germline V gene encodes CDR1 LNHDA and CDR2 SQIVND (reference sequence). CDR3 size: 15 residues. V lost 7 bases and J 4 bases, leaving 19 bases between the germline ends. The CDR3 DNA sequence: TGTGCCAGTAACGTCGGGGGCGCCTCCTTCTATGGCTACACCTTC. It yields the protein CASNVGGASFYGYTF. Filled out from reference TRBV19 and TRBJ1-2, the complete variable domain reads DGGITQSPKYLFRKEGQNVTLSCEQNLNHDAMYWYRQDPGQGLRLIYYSQIVNDFQKGDIAEGYSVSREKKESFPLTVTSAQKNPTAFYLCASNVGGASFYGYTFGSGTRLTVV.

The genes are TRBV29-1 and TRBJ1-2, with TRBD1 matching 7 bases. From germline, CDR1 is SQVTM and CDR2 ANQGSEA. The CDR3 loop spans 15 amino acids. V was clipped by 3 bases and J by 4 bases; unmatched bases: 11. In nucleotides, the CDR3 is TGCAGCGTTGAGGGGAAAGGGGGCATCGGCTATGGCTACACCTTC. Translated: CSVEGKGGIGYGYTF.

DNA for the CDR3: TGTGCCAGCAGCGTAGATGACGACAAAGGGGTTGAGCAGTTCTTC. The encoded protein is CASSVDDDKGVEQFF. The chain has TRBV9 and TRBJ2-1; maybe TRBD1 (5 bases). V dropped 0 bases and J dropped 9 bases, with 16 bases sitting between them. Germline V lookup: CDR1 SGDLS, CDR2 YYNGEE. The CDR3 has 15 residues.

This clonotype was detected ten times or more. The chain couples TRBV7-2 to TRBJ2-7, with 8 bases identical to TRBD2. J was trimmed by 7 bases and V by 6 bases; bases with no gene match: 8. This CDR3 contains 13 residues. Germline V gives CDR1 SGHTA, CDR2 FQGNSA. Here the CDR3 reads CASRRGDSEEQYF. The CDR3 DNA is TGTGCCAGCAGGCGGGGGGACTCGGAGGAGCAGTACTTC. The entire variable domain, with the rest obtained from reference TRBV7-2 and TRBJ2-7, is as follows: GAGVSQSPSNKVTEKGKDVELRCDPISGHTALYWYRQSLGQGLEFLIYFQGNSAPDKSGLPSDRFSAERTGGSVSTLTIQRTQQEDSAVYLCASRRGDSEEQYFGPGTRLTVT.

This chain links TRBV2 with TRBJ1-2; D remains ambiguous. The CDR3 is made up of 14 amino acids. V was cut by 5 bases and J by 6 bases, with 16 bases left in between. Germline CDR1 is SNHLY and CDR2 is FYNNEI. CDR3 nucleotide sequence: TGTGCCAGCAGTTCACACGGACTGGTCCATGGCTACACCTTC. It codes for CASSSHGLVHGYTF.

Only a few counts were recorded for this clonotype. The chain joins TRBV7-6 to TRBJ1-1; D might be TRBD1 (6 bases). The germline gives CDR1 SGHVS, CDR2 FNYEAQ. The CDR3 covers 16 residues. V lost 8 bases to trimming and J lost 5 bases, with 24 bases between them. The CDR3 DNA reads TGTGCCAGCGTCCCATTGGGCGGGGGGCGAGCAACTGAAGCTTTCTTT. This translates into CASVPLGGGRATEAFF.

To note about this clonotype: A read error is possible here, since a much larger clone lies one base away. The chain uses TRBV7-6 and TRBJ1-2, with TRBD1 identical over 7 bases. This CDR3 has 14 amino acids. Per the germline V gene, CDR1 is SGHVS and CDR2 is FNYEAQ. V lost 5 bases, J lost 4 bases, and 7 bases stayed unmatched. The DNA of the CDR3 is TGTGCCAGCAGCCCCGGGACAGTCTCCTATGGCTACACCTTC. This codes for CASSPGTVSYGYTF.

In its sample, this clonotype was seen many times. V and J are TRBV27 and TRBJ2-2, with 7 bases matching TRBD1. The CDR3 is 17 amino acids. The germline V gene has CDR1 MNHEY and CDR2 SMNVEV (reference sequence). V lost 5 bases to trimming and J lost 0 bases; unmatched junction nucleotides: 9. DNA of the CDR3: TGTGCCAGCAGTCCCCAGGGGGACGGGCCGAACACCGGGGAGCTGTTTTTT. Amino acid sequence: CASSPQGDGPNTGELFF.